A single sample is the source of the 19 T cell receptor beta chains below, sequenced in a study of PD-1 blockade in mismatch repair-deficient tumors. The table came from immunoSEQ multiplex PCR; TCRdb's copy has only in-frame clones and leaves some out. Of roughly 17,000 clones listed, about 80% are singletons. The sample consisted of PBMCs, taken less than 25 weeks after starting pembrolizumab. The receptors stem from an adult with mismatch repair-deficient cancer.

This chain joins TRBV28 and TRBJ2-1, with TRBD1 as a possible D gene (6 bases). Germline CDR1 reads MDHEN; CDR2 reads SYDVKM. Trimming took off 3 bases at V and 6 bases at J, with 9 bases between the two ends. The CDR3 length is 13 residues. CDR3 region: CASSLAGVNEQFF. The CDR3 region has the DNA TGTGCCAGCAGTTTGGCAGGGGTCAATGAGCAGTTCTTC.

The chain has TRBV11-3 and TRBJ2-5; 8 bases line up with TRBD1. The CDR3 has 13 amino acids. CDR1 is SGHNT and CDR2 is YENEEA in the germline V gene. J gave up 5 bases and V 6 bases, and 5 bases lay outside the gene matches. CDR3 protein: CASSPGGAETQYF. CDR3 DNA: TGTGCCAGCAGTCCAGGGGGCGCGGAGACCCAGTACTTC.

The rearrangement links TRBV6-4 to TRBJ1-1; a weak D match, TRBD1 (5 bases). Germline assignment: CDR1 MRHNA and CDR2 SNTAGT. The CDR3 loop spans 15 amino acids. Trimming cost V 6 bases and J 3 bases, with 17 bases left between them. Here the CDR3 DNA reads TGTGCCAGCAGGGATTCGGAAGGGGAAGACACTGAAGCTTTCTTT. Its translation: CASRDSEGEDTEAFF.

This chain uses TRBV6-5 with TRBJ1-1; maybe TRBD1 (5 bases). The germline CDR1 and CDR2 sequences are MNHEY and SVGAGI. The CDR3 loop spans 14 amino acids. The V gene lost 7 bases and the J gene lost 3 bases, with 15 bases spanning the gap. CDR3 coding DNA: TGTGCCAGCAATTCTGCCAAGGGGTACACTGAAGCTTTCTTT. This translates into CASNSAKGYTEAFF.

The gene calls are TRBV9 and TRBJ1-3; D unclear. V was cut by 2 bases and J by 0 bases, with 9 bases left in between. CDR1 and CDR2 from the germline V gene are SGDLS and YYNGEE. CDR3 size: 15 residues. The CDR3 sequence is CASSVGGHSGNTIYF. The CDR3 coding sequence is TGTGCCAGCAGCGTTGGCGGCCACTCTGGAAACACCATATATTTT. Full variable domain (missing parts from reference TRBV9 and TRBJ1-3): DSGVTQTPKHLITATGQRVTLRCSPRSGDLSVYWYQQSLDQGLQFLIQYYNGEERAKGNILERFSAQQFPDLHSELNLSSLELGDSALYFCASSVGGHSGNTIYFGEGSWLTVV.

V gene TRBV28 combines with J gene TRBJ2-2, with TRBD1 matching over 7 bases. The CDR3 runs 15 residues. Germline V gene sequence: CDR1 MDHEN, CDR2 SYDVKM. The V gene end was trimmed by 6 bases and the J gene end by 6 bases; junction bases not matched to a gene: 10. CDR3 nucleotide sequence: TGTGCCAGCAGCCTTCCACAGGGGACGGCCGGGGAGCTGTTTTTT. Its protein product is CASSLPQGTAGELFF.

This chain connects TRBV11-2 to TRBJ2-4, with 9 bases that match TRBD2. CDR1 is SGHAT, CDR2 FQNNGV, per germline. V dropped 6 bases and J dropped 0; count of bases not matched to a gene: 6. This CDR3 region has 16 residues. The CDR3 loop is CASRKTSGPAKNIQYF. In nucleotides, the CDR3 is TGTGCCAGCAGAAAAACTAGCGGGCCAGCCAAAAACATTCAGTACTTC.

The rearrangement links TRBV9 to TRBJ1-5; tentatively, D is TRBD1 (6 bases). Germline V gives CDR1 SGDLS, CDR2 YYNGEE. Trimming stripped 4 bases from V and 7 bases from J, with 12 bases between. The CDR3 sequence is 13 residues long. CDR3 nucleotides: TGTGCCAGCAGCTTTACAGGGACCCAGCCCCAGCATTTT. Residues: CASSFTGTQPQHF.

V and J are TRBV7-2 and TRBJ1-5; 8 bases are shared with TRBD1. V gave up 5 bases and J gave up 1 base; unmatched junction bases: 10. This CDR3 comprises 17 residues. Per the germline V gene, CDR1 is SGHTA and CDR2 is FQGNSA. The CDR3 loop is CASSTRTGMRSNQPQHF. Written as DNA, the CDR3 is TGTGCCAGCAGCACCCGGACAGGGATGCGGAGCAATCAGCCCCAGCATTTT.

V usage is TRBV2 and J usage is TRBJ1-1; D is perhaps TRBD1 (6 bases). The V end lost 6 bases, the J end lost 0 bases, and 11 bases lay between the germline ends. The CDR3 covers 14 residues. Germline V gene data show CDR1 as SNHLY and CDR2 as FYNNEI. CDR3: CASRPGQMNTEAFF. CDR3 nucleotides: TGTGCCAGCAGGCCCGGACAGATGAACACTGAAGCTTTCTTT.

The CDR3 is CASSEGGTGFDTQYF. CDR3 nucleotide sequence: TGTGCCAGCAGTGAGGGAGGGACAGGTTTTGATACGCAGTATTTT. J is TRBJ2-3 and V is TRBV6-1, with D possibly matching TRBD1 (8 bases). CDR1 and CDR2 from the germline V gene are MNHNS and SASEGT. V was pared by 3 bases and J by 6 bases, with 16 bases between. There are 15 residues in the CDR3.

The rearrangement joins TRBV5-5 to TRBJ1-6, with unresolved D. The CDR3 contains 17 residues. The germline CDR1 and CDR2 sequences are SGHKS and YYEKEE (reference sequence). The V and J ends lost 0 bases and 0 bases respectively, with 10 bases between them. The CDR3 DNA sequence: TGTGCCAGCAGCTTGGGATCAGTCCCCTCCTATAATTCACCCCTCCACTTT. Encoded protein: CASSLGSVPSYNSPLHF.

This chain joins TRBV6-5 and TRBJ1-1, with unresolved D. The CDR3 totals 16 residues. The ends were cut back, 0 bases at V and 5 bases at J, with 16 bases in the middle. Germline V CDR1 and CDR2: MNHEY, SVGAGI. The CDR3 DNA reads as TGTGCCAGCAGTTACTCAAAGGCATGGAGAGGGACTGAAGCTTTCTTT. Amino acid sequence: CASSYSKAWRGTEAFF.

V gene TRBV28 combines with J gene TRBJ2-7; D perhaps matches TRBD2 (5 bases). CDR1 is MDHEN, CDR2 SYDVKM, per germline. The V gene lost 7 bases and the J gene lost 2 bases, with 12 bases spanning the gap. The CDR3 has 13 residues. In DNA form, the CDR3 reads TGTGCCAGCAAAGAGCCCGGGACCTACGAGCAGTACTTC. Protein: CASKEPGTYEQYF.

The V call is TRBV7-9, the J call TRBJ2-1, with D maybe TRBD2 (5 bases). Per germline, CDR1 SEHNR and CDR2 FQNEAQ (reference sequence). The CDR3 runs 14 residues. V was clipped by 2 bases and J by 4 bases, with 9 bases between them. The CDR3 nucleotides are TGTGCCAGCAGCTTATACGAGGGTTACAATGAGCAGTTCTTC. Protein sequence: CASSLYEGYNEQFF. Using reference TRBV7-9 and TRBJ2-1 for the parts outside the CDR3, the full variable domain is DTGVSQNPRHKITKRGQNVTFRCDPISEHNRLYWYRQTLGQGPEFLTYFQNEAQLEKSRLLSDRFSAERPKGSFSTLEIQRTEQGDSAMYLCASSLYEGYNEQFFGPGTRLTVL.

A single count supports this clone. The CDR3 coding sequence is TGTGCCACAGGGGTCCTCACCTACAATGAGCAGTTCTTC. Protein product: CATGVLTYNEQFF. The V gene is TRBV28, the J gene TRBJ2-1, with a weak D call TRBD1 (6 bases). The CDR3 has 13 residues. Germline lookup yields CDR1 MDHEN and CDR2 SYDVKM. V lost 10 bases and J 2 bases, leaving 12 bases between the germline ends. Combining the CDR3 with reference TRBV28 and TRBJ2-1 gives the whole variable domain DVKVTQSSRYLVKRTGEKVFLECVQDMDHENMFWYRQDPGLGLRLIYFSYDVKMKEKGDIPEGYSVSREKKERFSLILESASTNQTSMYLCATGVLTYNEQFFGPGTRLTVL.

The chain recombines TRBV2 with TRBJ2-1; 8 bases are a match to TRBD1. Germline CDR1 and CDR2: SNHLY and FYNNEI. This CDR3 spans 15 amino acids. V lost 2 bases to trimming and J lost 1 base; unmatched junction nucleotides: 1. As DNA, the CDR3 is TGTGCCAGCAGTGAATGGGACAGGTCCTACAATGAGCAGTTCTTC. Translating gives CASSEWDRSYNEQFF.

The V gene is TRBV28, the J gene TRBJ1-2, with D maybe TRBD1 (5 bases). V was trimmed by 1 base and J by 6 bases, leaving 12 bases between them. Germline-derived CDR1 and CDR2 are MDHEN and SYDVKM. There are 14 residues in the CDR3. CDR3 bases: TGTGCCAGCAGTTTATTGGGGGGGAGTGATGGCTACACCTTC. This encodes CASSLLGGSDGYTF.

The chain uses TRBV6-5 and TRBJ1-1, with D possibly matching TRBD1 (6 bases). The CDR3 extends over 16 amino acids. The ends were cut back, 0 bases at V and 1 base at J, with 12 bases in the middle. CDR1 is MNHEY and CDR2 is SVGAGI in the germline V gene. CDR3 sequence (DNA): TGTGCCAGCAGTTACTCTGGACAGCGAGGGAACACTGAAGCTTTCTTT. This translates into CASSYSGQRGNTEAFF.